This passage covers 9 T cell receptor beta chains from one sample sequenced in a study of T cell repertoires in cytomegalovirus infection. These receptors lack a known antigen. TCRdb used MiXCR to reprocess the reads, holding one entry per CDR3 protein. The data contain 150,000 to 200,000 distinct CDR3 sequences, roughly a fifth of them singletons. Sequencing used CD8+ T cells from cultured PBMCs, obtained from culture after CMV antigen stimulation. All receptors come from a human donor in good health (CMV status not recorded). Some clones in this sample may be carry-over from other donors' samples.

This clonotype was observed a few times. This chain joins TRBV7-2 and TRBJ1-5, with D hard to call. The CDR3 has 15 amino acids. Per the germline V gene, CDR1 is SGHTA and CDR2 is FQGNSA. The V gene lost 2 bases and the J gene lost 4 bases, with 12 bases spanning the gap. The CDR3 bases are TGTGCCAGCAGCTTACAAAGAACCGCTAATCAGCCCCAGCATTTT. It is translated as CASSLQRTANQPQHF. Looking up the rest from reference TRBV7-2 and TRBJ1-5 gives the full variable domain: GAGVSQSPSNKVTEKGKDVELRCDPISGHTALYWYRQSLGQGLEFLIYFQGNSAPDKSGLPSDRFSAERTGGSVSTLTIQRTQQEDSAVYLCASSLQRTANQPQHFGDGTRLSIL.

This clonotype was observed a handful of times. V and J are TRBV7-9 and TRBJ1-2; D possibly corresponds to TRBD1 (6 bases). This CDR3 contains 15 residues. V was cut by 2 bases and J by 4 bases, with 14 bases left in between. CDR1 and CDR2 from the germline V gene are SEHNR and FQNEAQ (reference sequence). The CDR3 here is CASSLSGQHLYGYTF. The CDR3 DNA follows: TGTGCCAGCAGCTTAAGCGGACAGCACCTCTATGGCTACACCTTC.

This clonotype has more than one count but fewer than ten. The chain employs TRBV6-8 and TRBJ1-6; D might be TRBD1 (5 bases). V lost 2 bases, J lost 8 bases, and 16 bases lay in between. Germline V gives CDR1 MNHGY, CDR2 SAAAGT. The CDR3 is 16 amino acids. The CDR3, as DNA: TGTGCCAGCAGTTACACCCGGACACGGACGTATTCACCCCTCCACTTT. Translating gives CASSYTRTRTYSPLHF.

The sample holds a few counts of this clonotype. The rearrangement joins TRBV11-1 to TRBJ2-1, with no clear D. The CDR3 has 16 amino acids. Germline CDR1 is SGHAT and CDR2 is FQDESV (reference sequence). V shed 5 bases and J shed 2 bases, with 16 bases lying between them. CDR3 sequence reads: CASSHPLTQAYNEQFF. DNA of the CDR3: TGTGCCAGCAGCCACCCACTGACCCAGGCCTACAATGAGCAGTTCTTC.

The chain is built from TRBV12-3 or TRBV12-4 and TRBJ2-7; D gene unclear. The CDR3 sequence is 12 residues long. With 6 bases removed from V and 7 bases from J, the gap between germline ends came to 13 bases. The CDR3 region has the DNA TGTGCCAGCAGCGTCTCCCAGAGAGAGCAGTACTTC. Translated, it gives CASSVSQREQYF.

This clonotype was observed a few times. The CDR3 loop is CASSEADSSISYEQYF. CDR3 sequence (DNA): TGTGCCAGCAGTGAAGCGGACAGCTCTATTTCCTACGAGCAGTACTTC. The V call is TRBV6-1, the J call TRBJ2-7, with D tentatively TRBD1 (6 bases). V was shortened by 0 bases and J by 1 base, with 13 bases between the two germline ends. There are 16 residues in the CDR3. Germline V gene sequence: CDR1 MNHNS, CDR2 SASEGT.

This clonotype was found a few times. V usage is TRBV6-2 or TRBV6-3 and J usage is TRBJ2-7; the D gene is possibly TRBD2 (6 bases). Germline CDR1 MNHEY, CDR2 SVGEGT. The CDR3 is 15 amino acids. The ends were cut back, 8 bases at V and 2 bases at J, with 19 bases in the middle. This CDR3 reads CASLGGPQHTYEQYF. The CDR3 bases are TGTGCCAGCCTGGGAGGCCCCCAGCACACCTACGAGCAGTACTTC.

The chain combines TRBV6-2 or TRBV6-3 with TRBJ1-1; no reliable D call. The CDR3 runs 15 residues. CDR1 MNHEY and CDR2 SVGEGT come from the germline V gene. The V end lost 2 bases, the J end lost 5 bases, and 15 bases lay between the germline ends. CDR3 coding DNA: TGTGCCAGCAGTTACCTCAAACAGATTGGAACTGAAGCTTTCTTT. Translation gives CASSYLKQIGTEAFF.

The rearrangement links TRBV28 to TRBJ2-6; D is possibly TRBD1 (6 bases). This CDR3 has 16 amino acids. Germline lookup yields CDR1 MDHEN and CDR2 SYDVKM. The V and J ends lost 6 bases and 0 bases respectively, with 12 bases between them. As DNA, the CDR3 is TGTGCCAGCAGGCAGGACAGTTTCTCTGGGGCCAACGTCCTGACTTTC. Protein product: CASRQDSFSGANVLTF.